The 27 T cell receptor beta chains below all came from one sample that was sequenced in a study of regulatory T cells in long-lasting Graves disease. The time point: newly diagnosed GD, antithyroid drugs for less than 3 months. PBMC RNA served as the TCR library source. Library construction for TCR beta used iRepertoire HTBI primers and Arm-PCR of CDR3 regions. TCRdb recomputed calls from the multiplex PCR reads with MiXCR, one row per CDR3 protein. The table includes roughly 610,000 distinct CDR3 sequences, about 16% detected once. The same specimen was also included in a second study, on T cells in Graves' hyperthyroidism and ophthalmopathy.

The specimen was peripheral blood mononuclear cells (PBMCs), collected at new diagnosis, from a patient treated with antithyroid drugs. These receptors were obtained from a man aged 18 to 30 with Graves disease.

The chain carries TRBV7-8 and TRBJ1-2; 9 bases are shared with TRBD1. Trimming took 1 base from V and 6 from J; bases not matched to a gene: 12. The CDR3 consists of 17 residues. In germline, CDR1 is SGHVS, CDR2 FQNEAQ. The CDR3 protein is CASSLGGTGTGRDGYTF. As DNA, the CDR3 is TGTGCCAGCAGCTTAGGGGGTACCGGGACAGGGAGGGATGGCTACACCTTC.

This clonotype was picked up one time. This rearrangement joins TRBV30 to TRBJ1-6, with D unclear. CDR3 length: 13 residues. Germline CDR1 is GTSNPN and CDR2 is SVGIG (reference sequence). The germline V and J ends were trimmed by 5 bases and 4 bases, with 9 bases remaining between them. DNA for the CDR3: TGTGCCTGGGGGGTAGGGTATAATTCACCCCTCCACTTT. Its translation: CAWGVGYNSPLHF. Together with reference TRBV30 and TRBJ1-6, the CDR3 gives the full variable domain: SQTIHQWPATLVQPVGSPLSLECTVEGTSNPNLYWYRQAAGRGLQLLFYSVGIGQISSEVPQNLSASRPQDRQFILSSKKLLLSDSGFYLCAWGVGYNSPLHFGNGTRLTVT.

This clonotype came up a few times. The chain is built from TRBV29-1 and TRBJ2-1; 8 bases are a match to TRBD1. The CDR3 has 12 amino acids. Trimming removed 8 bases from V and 7 bases from J; junction bases left unmatched: 7. Germline loops: CDR1 SQVTM, CDR2 ANQGSEA. The CDR3 loop reads CSTRTGNNEQFF. CDR3 nucleotides: TGCAGCACCCGGACAGGGAATAATGAGCAGTTCTTC.

The J gene is TRBJ2-1, the V gene TRBV6-2 or TRBV6-3; TRBD2 agrees at 8 bases. The CDR3 sequence is 14 residues long. CDR1 is MNHEY, CDR2 SVGEGT, per germline. Trimming at V came to 5 bases and at J to 7 bases, leaving 7 bases not matched to a gene. CDR3 sequence: CASSTGTSLNEQFF. As DNA, the CDR3 is TGTGCCAGCAGTACCGGGACTAGTCTGAATGAGCAGTTCTTC.

DNA of the CDR3: TGTGCCAGCTCACCACCATCTAGCGGCACCCCTAATAAACAGTTCTTC. Amino acid sequence: CASSPPSSGTPNKQFF. The chain recombines TRBV18 with TRBJ2-1, with 7 bases matching TRBD2. This CDR3 region has 16 residues. The trim removed 0 bases at V and 13 bases at J, leaving 15 bases unmatched. Germline lookup yields CDR1 KGHSH and CDR2 LQKENI.

This clonotype was seen at least ten times. The chain is built from TRBV29-1 and TRBJ2-7; 8 bases map to TRBD2. The CDR3 is made up of 13 amino acids. J lost 6 bases, V lost 6 bases, and 10 bases had no gene match. Germline lookup yields CDR1 SQVTM and CDR2 ANQGSEA. CDR3 coding DNA: TGCAGCGTGGATAGCGGGATAGGCGTCGAGCAGTACTTC. This codes for CSVDSGIGVEQYF.

V usage is TRBV4-1 and J usage is TRBJ1-6, with 10 bases aligning to TRBD1. V gave up 1 base and J gave up 5 bases; unmatched junction bases: 5. CDR3 length: 17 residues. Germline assignment: CDR1 MGHRA and CDR2 YSYEKL. For the CDR3, the DNA is TGCGCCAGCAGCCAAGGGGGACAGGGGAGGAATAATTCACCCCTCCACTTT. It specifies CASSQGGQGRNNSPLHF.

This clonotype was counted between two and nine times. This rearrangement joins TRBV9 to TRBJ1-5; D call uncertain. V was clipped by 6 bases and J by 5 bases, with 12 bases between them. From germline, CDR1 is SGDLS and CDR2 YYNGEE. CDR3 length equals 13 residues. The DNA for the CDR3 is TGTGCCAGCATCCCAGACCTAGATCAGCCCCAGCATTTT. This encodes CASIPDLDQPQHF.

The gene calls are TRBV20-1 and TRBJ2-1; possible D gene TRBD2, 6 bases. Trimming stripped 0 bases from V and 7 bases from J, with 13 bases between. This CDR3 region has 14 residues. CDR1 and CDR2 from the germline V gene are DFQATT and SNEGSKA (reference sequence). The CDR3 region is CSARDSGRPNEQFF. The CDR3 region has the DNA TGCAGTGCTAGAGATAGCGGCCGACCGAATGAGCAGTTCTTC.

This chain uses TRBV6-2 or TRBV6-3 with TRBJ1-1; D call uncertain. The germline V gene has CDR1 MNHEY and CDR2 SVGEGT. The V end was cut by 2 bases, the J end by 3 bases, with 13 bases between. The CDR3 sequence is 15 residues long. CDR3 nucleotides: TGTGCCAGCAGTTACAGCCTCGGTCGAGACACTGAAGCTTTCTTT. Residues: CASSYSLGRDTEAFF.

This clonotype has at least ten counts. This chain uses TRBV7-3 with TRBJ2-3, with unresolved D. CDR3 length: 13 amino acids. Germline CDR1 is SGHTA and CDR2 is FQGTGA. Between the trimmed V and J ends, which lost 5 bases and 9 bases, there was a span of 15 bases. CDR3 sequence: CASSLTPLTTQYF. The CDR3 bases are TGTGCCAGCAGCCTGACGCCCCTTACCACGCAGTATTTT. Supplemented by reference TRBV7-3 and TRBJ2-3, the full variable domain reads GAGVSQTPSNKVTEKGKYVELRCDPISGHTALYWYRQSLGQGPEFLIYFQGTGAADDSGLPNDRFFAVRPEGSVSTLKIQRTERGDSAVYLCASSLTPLTTQYFGPGTRLTVL.

V gene TRBV4-1 combines with J gene TRBJ2-7, with 11 bases matching TRBD2. This CDR3 spans 16 amino acids. V was pared by 1 base and J by 3 bases, with 5 bases of the junction left unmatched. Germline V gene sequence: CDR1 MGHRA, CDR2 YSYEKL. The DNA for the CDR3 is TGCGCCAGCAGCCAAGTACTAGCGGGGGACGGCTACGAGCAGTACTTC. Translating gives CASSQVLAGDGYEQYF.

The chain has TRBV29-1 and TRBJ2-7, with 7 bases matching TRBD1. The ends lost 5 bases at V and 2 bases at J; junction bases unmatched: 9. Per germline, CDR1 SQVTM and CDR2 ANQGSEA. This CDR3 is built from 14 residues. CDR3 coding DNA: TGCAGCGTTACCGACAGGGCGAGCGCCTACGAGCAGTACTTC. This sequence encodes CSVTDRASAYEQYF.

This clonotype was picked up many times. The chain employs TRBV5-1 and TRBJ1-1; the D gene is possibly TRBD1 (6 bases). Germline CDR1 is SGHRS and CDR2 is YFSETQ. The V gene lost 1 base and the J gene lost 4 bases, with 14 bases spanning the gap. The CDR3 has 15 amino acids. CDR3 protein: CASSLRGVRGTEAFF. DNA for the CDR3: TGCGCCAGCAGCTTGAGGGGGGTACGGGGCACTGAAGCTTTCTTT.

The rearrangement uses TRBV6-1 and TRBJ2-3, with D perhaps matching TRBD1 (5 bases). This CDR3 has 15 amino acids. V gave up 7 bases and J gave up 2 bases, with 16 bases separating them. The V gene's germline CDR1 is MNHNS and CDR2 SASEGT. CDR3 sequence (DNA): TGTGCCAGCAATAAGGGGAAGGGGAACACAGATACGCAGTATTTT. As protein: CASNKGKGNTDTQYF.

The chain recombines TRBV5-1 with TRBJ2-5; 10 positions agree with TRBD1. Germline V gives CDR1 SGHRS, CDR2 YFSETQ. The CDR3 length is 16 residues. V lost 0 bases to trimming and J lost 4 bases; unmatched junction nucleotides: 6. The CDR3 is CASSLVGTGARETQYF. For the CDR3, the DNA is TGCGCCAGCAGCTTGGTTGGGACAGGGGCCAGAGAGACCCAGTACTTC.

This clonotype was counted only a few times. The V gene is TRBV13, the J gene TRBJ2-1; D is unresolved. The CDR3 has 14 residues. V was pared by 8 bases and J by 4 bases, with 15 bases between. Germline values: CDR1 PRHDT, CDR2 FYEKMQ (reference sequence). The CDR3 protein is CASAIRATYNEQFF. In nucleotides, the CDR3 is TGTGCCAGCGCTATCCGGGCCACGTACAATGAGCAGTTCTTC.

V usage is TRBV11-2 and J usage is TRBJ1-1, with TRBD1 matching 8 bases. The germline V gene has CDR1 SGHAT and CDR2 FQNNGV. CDR3 length: 15 residues. V lost 5 bases to trimming and J lost 0 bases; unmatched junction nucleotides: 5. In nucleotides, the CDR3 is TGTGCCAGCAGCCCCGACAGGGGAATGAACACTGAAGCTTTCTTT. Translation: CASSPDRGMNTEAFF.

In its sample, this clonotype was seen many times. The chain couples TRBV2 to TRBJ2-3; tentatively, D is TRBD1 (6 bases). Germline V lookup: CDR1 SNHLY, CDR2 FYNNEI. The V gene lost 4 bases and the J gene lost 0 bases, with 14 bases spanning the gap. The CDR3 totals 16 residues. The CDR3 loop is CASSGTAILSTDTQYF. DNA of the CDR3: TGTGCCAGCAGTGGGACAGCAATCCTCAGCACAGATACGCAGTATTTT.

This clonotype was counted many times. The chain links TRBV20-1 to TRBJ2-1; 7 positions agree with TRBD1. The CDR3 is 15 residues long. Germline CDR1 and CDR2: DFQATT and SNEGSKA (reference sequence). Trimming cost V 0 bases and J 3 bases; bases outside gene matches: 5. The CDR3 protein is CSARENRGFYNEQFF. Here the CDR3 DNA reads TGCAGTGCTAGAGAGAACAGGGGTTTCTACAATGAGCAGTTCTTC.

This clonotype turned up a few times. V gene TRBV9 combines with J gene TRBJ2-3; D is unresolved. Germline-derived CDR1 and CDR2 are SGDLS and YYNGEE. Trimming shortened V by 8 bases and J by 6 bases, and 16 bases separated the two germline ends. The CDR3 runs 13 residues. The CDR3 DNA sequence: TGTGCCAGTAGCCCCACGTGGGCCGATACGCAGTATTTT. Protein: CASSPTWADTQYF. Together with reference TRBV9 and TRBJ2-3, the CDR3 gives the full variable domain: DSGVTQTPKHLITATGQRVTLRCSPRSGDLSVYWYQQSLDQGLQFLIQYYNGEERAKGNILERFSAQQFPDLHSELNLSSLELGDSALYFCASSPTWADTQYFGPGTRLTVL.

In this sample, this clonotype turned up many times. The V call is TRBV5-1, the J call TRBJ2-1; perhaps D is TRBD1 or TRBD2 (6 bases each). This CDR3 has 14 residues. V gave up 7 bases and J gave up 9 bases, with 20 bases separating them. Looked up from germline, CDR1 is SGHRS and CDR2 is YFSETQ. DNA of the CDR3: TGCGCCAGCGAGCTCGGGAGAGGGGGACGTGAGCAGTTCTTC. Residues: CASELGRGGREQFF.

The sample holds many counts of this clonotype. The chain couples TRBV12-3 or TRBV12-4 to TRBJ1-5; 8 nucleotides line up with TRBD1. Unmatched junction bases numbered 3, after V lost 5 bases and J lost 0 bases. This CDR3 region has 15 residues. CDR3 residues: CASSRTGSSNQPQHF. The CDR3 DNA is TGTGCCAGCAGTCGGACAGGGAGTAGCAATCAGCCCCAGCATTTT.

This chain connects TRBV28 to TRBJ2-7, with a tentative D call TRBD1 (5 bases). The CDR3 consists of 15 residues. Germline assignment: CDR1 MDHEN and CDR2 SYDVKM. V was cut by 7 bases and J by 2 bases, with 18 bases left in between. The CDR3 region has the DNA TGTGCCAGCAACGCTCCGGGCAGGGCCCCCTACGAGCAGTACTTC. Amino acids: CASNAPGRAPYEQYF.

This sequence joins TRBV5-1 and TRBJ2-5, with D perhaps matching TRBD1 or TRBD2 (5 bases each). CDR1 is SGHRS, CDR2 YFSETQ, per germline. The length of the CDR3 is 18 residues. The ends were cut back, 0 bases at V and 1 base at J, with 19 bases in the middle. This CDR3 is CASSLAAGTGIVQETQYF. The CDR3 nucleotides are TGCGCCAGCAGCTTGGCCGCAGGGACGGGCATTGTCCAAGAGACCCAGTACTTC.

This clonotype was seen only a few times. The chain is built from TRBV7-9 and TRBJ2-5, with TRBD2 as a possible D gene (7 bases). The CDR3 has 13 residues. The germline V gene encodes CDR1 SEHNR and CDR2 FQNEAQ (reference sequence). Trimming removed 6 bases from V and 5 bases from J, with 13 bases in between. CDR3 sequence: CASRGGGWETQYF. The CDR3 nucleotides read TGTGCCAGCAGGGGCGGGGGCTGGGAGACCCAGTACTTC.

This clonotype was picked up many times. This chain links TRBV11-1 with TRBJ2-7; possible D gene TRBD2, 5 bases. Germline V lookup: CDR1 SGHAT, CDR2 FQDESV (reference sequence). This CDR3 comprises 15 residues. Trimming took 1 base from V and 1 from J, leaving 11 bases between them. The CDR3, as DNA: TGTGCCAGCAGCTTAGATATCGGGGTGTCCTACGAGCAGTACTTC. It translates to CASSLDIGVSYEQYF. Variable domain in full (rest from reference TRBV11-1 and TRBJ2-7): EAEVAQSPRYKITEKSQAVAFWCDPISGHATLYWYRQILGQGPELLVQFQDESVVDDSQLPKDRFSAERLKGVDSTLKIQPAELGDSAMYLCASSLDIGVSYEQYFGPGTRLTVT.